What follows are 9 T cell receptor beta chains derived from one specimen sequenced in a study of identical twins. From the 5' RACE reads, TCRdb called clonotypes with MiXCR, one entry per CDR3 protein. The sample shows about 790,000 distinct CDR3 sequences, roughly 18% of them seen only once. The same data also went into a second study, on T cells expressing NK-cell markers.

The sequencing sample was made of PBMCs. These receptors came from a woman between 18 and 29 years old in good health.

The sample holds a few counts of this clonotype. This chain uses TRBV27 with TRBJ2-1; the D gene is possibly TRBD2 (6 bases). The germline V gene encodes CDR1 MNHEY and CDR2 SMNVEV (reference sequence). The germline V and J ends were trimmed by 2 bases and 6 bases, with 20 bases remaining between them. CDR3 length: 17 amino acids. DNA for the CDR3: TGTGCCAGCAGTTTAGGGAAAGAGCGGGTGAGAGGCAATGAGCAGTTCTTC. Translated: CASSLGKERVRGNEQFF.

This chain links TRBV5-1 with TRBJ2-7, with D possibly called TRBD1 or TRBD2 (5 bases each). This CDR3 has 15 amino acids. Between the trimmed V and J ends, which lost 3 bases and 6 bases, there was a span of 19 bases. Germline loops: CDR1 SGHRS, CDR2 YFSETQ. DNA of the CDR3: TGCGCCAGCAGCTCCGTCGGCAGTGAGGGGAGCGAGCAGTACTTC. Amino acid sequence: CASSSVGSEGSEQYF.

The chain has TRBV25-1 and TRBJ1-4, with D tentatively TRBD1 (6 bases). Germline V CDR1 and CDR2: MGHDK, SYGVNS. V lost 3 bases to trimming and J lost 8 bases, with 16 bases between them. The CDR3 contains 15 residues. CDR3 coding DNA: TGTGCCAGCAGTGACCTATCCAGGGGTGAGGAAAAACTGTTTTTT. It specifies CASSDLSRGEEKLFF.

The sample holds a few counts of this clonotype. The gene calls are TRBV11-2 and TRBJ2-3, with 9 bases identical to TRBD2. V shed 1 base and J 2 bases; nucleotides not matched to a gene: 13. The CDR3 sequence is 19 residues long. CDR1 is SGHAT and CDR2 is FQNNGV in the germline V gene. The CDR3: CASSLGLAGLDFYTDTQYF. DNA of the CDR3: TGTGCCAGCAGCTTAGGCCTAGCGGGGTTGGATTTTTACACAGATACGCAGTATTTT.

The chain couples TRBV5-1 to TRBJ2-2; D remains ambiguous. The CDR3 is 12 residues long. The V end lost 1 base, the J end lost 6 bases, and 4 bases lay between the germline ends. Germline assignment: CDR1 SGHRS and CDR2 YFSETQ. The CDR3 sequence is CASSLMPGELFF. For the CDR3, the DNA is TGCGCCAGCAGCTTGATGCCCGGGGAGCTGTTTTTT. The full variable domain, completed using reference TRBV5-1 and TRBJ2-2, is KAGVTQTPRYLIKTRGQQVTLSCSPISGHRSVSWYQQTPGQGLQFLFEYFSETQRNKGNFPGRFSGRQFSNSRSEMNVSTLELGDSALYLCASSLMPGELFFGEGSRLTVL.

This clonotype appeared a few times. CDR3 sequence (DNA): TGCAGTGCTAGGGCTCAAGCGGGGGTTTCTTACAATGAGCAGTTCTTC. It translates to CSARAQAGVSYNEQFF. This chain links TRBV20-1 with TRBJ2-1, with 8 bases aligning to TRBD2. The CDR3 sequence is 16 residues long. The germline V gene has CDR1 DFQATT and CDR2 SNEGSKA (reference sequence). V shed 3 bases, J shed 4 bases, and the junction held 11 bases outside the gene matches.

The chain is built from TRBV6-1 and TRBJ1-1, with 7 nucleotides matching TRBD1. The CDR3 length is 14 residues. Germline trimming cut 7 bases from V and 1 base from J; bases unmatched to any gene: 6. Germline CDR1 is MNHNS and CDR2 is SASEGT. CDR3 sequence reads: CASKTWTGNTEAFF. DNA of the CDR3: TGTGCCAGCAAGACCTGGACAGGGAACACTGAAGCTTTCTTT.

V gene TRBV12-3 or TRBV12-4 combines with J gene TRBJ2-3; D possibly corresponds to TRBD1 (5 bases). Trimming took off 2 bases at V and 8 bases at J, with 14 bases between the two ends. The CDR3 is made up of 14 amino acids. The CDR3 reads CASSLSQGSVTQYF. The CDR3 DNA reads TGTGCCAGCAGTTTATCGCAGGGATCTGTTACGCAGTATTTT.

V is TRBV15 and J is TRBJ2-7; 11 bases are shared with TRBD2. J was trimmed by 3 bases and V by 3 bases; bases with no gene match: 7. CDR1 is LNHNV, CDR2 YYDKDF, per germline (reference sequence). This CDR3 contains 16 residues. This chain's CDR3 is CATSRSTSGGFYEQYF. CDR3 bases: TGTGCCACCAGCAGGTCTACTAGCGGGGGCTTCTACGAGCAGTACTTC.